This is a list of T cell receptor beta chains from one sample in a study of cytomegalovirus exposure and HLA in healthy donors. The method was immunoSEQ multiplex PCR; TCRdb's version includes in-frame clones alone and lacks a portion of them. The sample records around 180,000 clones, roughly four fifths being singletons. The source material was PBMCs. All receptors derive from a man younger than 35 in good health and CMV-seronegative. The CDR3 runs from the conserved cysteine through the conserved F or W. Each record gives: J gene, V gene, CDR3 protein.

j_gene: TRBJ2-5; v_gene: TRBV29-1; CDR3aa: CSVPGAGGRGTQYF
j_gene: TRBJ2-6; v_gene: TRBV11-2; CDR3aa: CASSSTGLSGANVLTF
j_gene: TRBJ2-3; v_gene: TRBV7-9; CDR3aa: CASSLGSLRGIYTDTQYF
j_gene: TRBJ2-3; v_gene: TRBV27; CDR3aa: CASSTLAGGTDTQYF
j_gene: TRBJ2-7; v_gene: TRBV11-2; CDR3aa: CASSLVAGGMNEQYF
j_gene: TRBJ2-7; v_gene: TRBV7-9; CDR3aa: CASSSRGPAYEQYF
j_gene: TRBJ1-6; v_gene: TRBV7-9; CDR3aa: CASSLTGLGYYNSPLHF
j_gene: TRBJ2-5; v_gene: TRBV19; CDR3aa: CASSVGGTQYF
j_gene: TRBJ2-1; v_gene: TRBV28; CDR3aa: CASSLAGTSSYNEQFF
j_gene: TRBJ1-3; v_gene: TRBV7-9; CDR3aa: CASSSNRGYSGNTIYF
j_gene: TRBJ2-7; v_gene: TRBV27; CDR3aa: CASSGLAGGSEQYF
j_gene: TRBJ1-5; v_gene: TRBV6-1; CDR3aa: CASSVSGGNQPQHF
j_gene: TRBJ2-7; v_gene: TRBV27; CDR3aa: CASSLYTGSNEQYF
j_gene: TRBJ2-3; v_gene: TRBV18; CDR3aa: CASSPATSGSGTDTQYF
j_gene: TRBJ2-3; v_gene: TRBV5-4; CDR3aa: CASSPAGTGADTQYF
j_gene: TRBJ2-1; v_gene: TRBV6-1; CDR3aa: CASRGTSGTYNEQFF
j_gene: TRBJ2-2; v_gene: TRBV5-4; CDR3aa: CASSLEPVTSNTGELFF
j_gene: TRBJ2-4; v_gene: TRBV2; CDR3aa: CASRPDRTFSYF
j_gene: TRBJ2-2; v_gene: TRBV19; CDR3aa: CASSISAGATGELFF
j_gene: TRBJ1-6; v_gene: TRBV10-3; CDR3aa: CATTESDDNSPLHF
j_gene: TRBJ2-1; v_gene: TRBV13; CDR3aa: CASSLLSGGAYNEQFF
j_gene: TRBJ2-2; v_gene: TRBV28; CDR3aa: CASSFSNRGLFGPGELFF
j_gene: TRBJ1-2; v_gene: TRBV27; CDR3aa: CASSLGQNYGYTF
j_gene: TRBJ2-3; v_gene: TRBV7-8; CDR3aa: CASSTRQGTDTQYF
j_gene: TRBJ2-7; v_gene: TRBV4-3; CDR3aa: CASSQGLAGGKEQYF
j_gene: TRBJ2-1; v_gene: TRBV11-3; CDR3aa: CASSRGESSYNEQFF
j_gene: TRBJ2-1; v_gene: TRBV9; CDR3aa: CASSVVAGGHNEQFF
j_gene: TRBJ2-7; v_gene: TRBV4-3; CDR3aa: CASSPLGAGGPYEQYF
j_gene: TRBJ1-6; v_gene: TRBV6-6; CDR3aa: CASSPFGGLNSPLHF
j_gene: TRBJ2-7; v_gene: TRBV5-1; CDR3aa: CASSLGRGTGGRSYEQYF
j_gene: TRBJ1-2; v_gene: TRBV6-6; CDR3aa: CASSKGQGSLYGYTF
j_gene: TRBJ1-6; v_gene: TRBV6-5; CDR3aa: CASSRYTGSYSPLHF
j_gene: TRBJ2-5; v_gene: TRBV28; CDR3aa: CASSQQRETQYF
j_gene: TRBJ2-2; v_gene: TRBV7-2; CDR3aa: CASSPSSGNTGELFF
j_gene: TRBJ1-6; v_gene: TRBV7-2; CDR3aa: CASSLAGTRLGSPLHF
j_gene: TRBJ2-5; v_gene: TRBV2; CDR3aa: CASVRGLGETQYF
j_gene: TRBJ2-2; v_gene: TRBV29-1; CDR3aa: CIAGTGSNTGELFF
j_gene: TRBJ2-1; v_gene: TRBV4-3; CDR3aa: CASSRSDTMDEQFF
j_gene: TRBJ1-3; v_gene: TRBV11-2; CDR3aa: CASSPGTVGNTIYF
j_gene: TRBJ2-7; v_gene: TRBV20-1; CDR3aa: CSAKGAYEQYF
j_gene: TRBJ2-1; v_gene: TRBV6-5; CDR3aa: CASSLDREYNEQFF
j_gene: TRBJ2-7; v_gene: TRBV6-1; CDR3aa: CASSGAGDRGSYEQYF
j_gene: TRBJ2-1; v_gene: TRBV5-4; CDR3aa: CASSLGSAGVGDEQFF
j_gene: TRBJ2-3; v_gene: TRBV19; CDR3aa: CASRPRRSSTDTQYF
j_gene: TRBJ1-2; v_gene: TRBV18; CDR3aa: CASSPLKQGDGYTF
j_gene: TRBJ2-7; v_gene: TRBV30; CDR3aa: CAWSVSLVAGGGEQYF